The sequence of this T cell receptor (beta chain) was determined in a study of graft-versus-host responses after intestinal transplantation. As for the study in general: Anti-thymocyte globulin induction preceded about 3 years of tacrolimus and steroid maintenance in all recipients.

Only in-frame clones appear in the TCRdb table, and some are missing; sequencing was by immunoSEQ multiplex PCR. The data contain some 130,000 clones, around 93% of them seen just once; the ten biggest clones take up roughly 0.11%. A note on this clone: What it binds is not known.

Germline CDR1 GTSNPN, CDR2 SVGIG (reference sequence). Unmatched junction bases numbered 2, after V lost 5 bases and J lost 6 bases. There are 13 residues in the CDR3. Study-level findings and limits: After transplant, early declines in HvG clones were associated with peak levels of circulating GvH clones. Among recipient marrow samples, GvH clones were found; some appeared first in ileum or blood.

This TCR was recovered from a human donor who received an intestinal transplant. V usage is TRBV30 and J usage is TRBJ2-3, with 13 positions matching TRBD2. Here the sequenced sample was unstimulated CD4+ T cells sorted from spleen or lymph node cells, taken before intestinal transplant. CDR3 sequence (DNA): TGTGCCTGGGAACTAGCGGGGGGGGATACGCAGTATTTT. Protein: CAWELAGGDTQYF.